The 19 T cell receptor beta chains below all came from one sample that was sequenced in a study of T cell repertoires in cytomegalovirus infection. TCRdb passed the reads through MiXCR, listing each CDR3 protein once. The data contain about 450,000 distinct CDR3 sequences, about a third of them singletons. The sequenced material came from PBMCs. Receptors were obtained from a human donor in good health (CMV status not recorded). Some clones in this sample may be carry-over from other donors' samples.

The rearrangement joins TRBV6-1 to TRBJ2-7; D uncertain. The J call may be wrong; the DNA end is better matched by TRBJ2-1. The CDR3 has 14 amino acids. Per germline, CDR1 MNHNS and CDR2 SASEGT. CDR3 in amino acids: CASRDGPPASEQFF. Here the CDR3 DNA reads TGTGCCAGCAGAGACGGACCACCCGCCTCCGAGCAGTTCTTC.

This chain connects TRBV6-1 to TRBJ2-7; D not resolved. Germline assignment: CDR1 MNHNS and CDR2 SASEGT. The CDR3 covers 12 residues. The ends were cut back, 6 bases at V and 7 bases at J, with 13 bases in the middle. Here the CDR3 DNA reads TGTGCCAGCAGCCTCCTCCTCGCGGAGCAGTACTTC. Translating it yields CASSLLLAEQYF.

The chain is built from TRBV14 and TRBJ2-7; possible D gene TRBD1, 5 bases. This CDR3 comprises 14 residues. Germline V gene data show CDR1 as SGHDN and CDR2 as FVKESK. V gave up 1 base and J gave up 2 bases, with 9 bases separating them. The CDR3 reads CASSQGDSTYEQYF. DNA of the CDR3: TGTGCCAGCAGCCAAGGTGACAGCACCTACGAGCAGTACTTC.

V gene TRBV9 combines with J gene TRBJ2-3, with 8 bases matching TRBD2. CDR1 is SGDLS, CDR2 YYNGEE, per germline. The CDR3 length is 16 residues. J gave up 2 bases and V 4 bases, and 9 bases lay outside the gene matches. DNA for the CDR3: TGTGCCAGCAGCCGACTAACTAGCGGTCCCACAGATACGCAGTATTTT. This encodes CASSRLTSGPTDTQYF.

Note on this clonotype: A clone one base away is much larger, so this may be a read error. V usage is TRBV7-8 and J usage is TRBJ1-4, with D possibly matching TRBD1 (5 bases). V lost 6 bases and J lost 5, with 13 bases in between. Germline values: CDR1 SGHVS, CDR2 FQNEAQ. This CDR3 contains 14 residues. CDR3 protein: CASRVQALNEKLFF. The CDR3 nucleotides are TGTGCCAGCAGGGTACAGGCCTTAAATGAAAAACTGTTTTTT. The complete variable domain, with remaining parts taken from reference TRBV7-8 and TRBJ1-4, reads GAGVSQSPRYKVAKRGQDVALRCDPISGHVSLFWYQQALGQGPEFLTYFQNEAQLDKSGLPSDRFFAERPEGSVSTLKIQRTQQEDSAVYLCASRVQALNEKLFFGSGTQLSVL.

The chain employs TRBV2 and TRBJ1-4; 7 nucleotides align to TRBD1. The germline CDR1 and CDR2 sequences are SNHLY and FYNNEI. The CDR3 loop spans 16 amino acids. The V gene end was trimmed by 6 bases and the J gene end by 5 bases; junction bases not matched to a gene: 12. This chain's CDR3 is CASSRLLTGRNEKLFF. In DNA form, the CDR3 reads TGTGCCAGCAGCCGACTTTTGACAGGGCGGAATGAAAAACTGTTTTTT.

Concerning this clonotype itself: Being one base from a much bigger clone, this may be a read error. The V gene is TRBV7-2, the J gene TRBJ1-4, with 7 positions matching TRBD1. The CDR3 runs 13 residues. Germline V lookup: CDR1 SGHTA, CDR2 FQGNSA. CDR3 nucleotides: TGTGCCAGCAGCCAGGGGGTTGATGACAAACTGTTTTTT. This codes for CASSQGVDDKLFF.

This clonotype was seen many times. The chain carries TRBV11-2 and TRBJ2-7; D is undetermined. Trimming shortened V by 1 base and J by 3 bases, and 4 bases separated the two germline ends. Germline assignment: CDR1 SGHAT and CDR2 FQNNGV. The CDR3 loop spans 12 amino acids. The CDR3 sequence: CASSLGLYEQYF. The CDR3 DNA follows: TGTGCCAGCAGCTTAGGCCTCTACGAGCAGTACTTC.

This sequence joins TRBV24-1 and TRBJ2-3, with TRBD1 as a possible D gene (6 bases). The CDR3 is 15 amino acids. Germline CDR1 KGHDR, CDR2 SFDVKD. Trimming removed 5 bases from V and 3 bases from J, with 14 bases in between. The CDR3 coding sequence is TGTGCCACCAGTGTTGGGGGACAAGGGACAGATACGCAGTATTTT. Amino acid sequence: CATSVGGQGTDTQYF.

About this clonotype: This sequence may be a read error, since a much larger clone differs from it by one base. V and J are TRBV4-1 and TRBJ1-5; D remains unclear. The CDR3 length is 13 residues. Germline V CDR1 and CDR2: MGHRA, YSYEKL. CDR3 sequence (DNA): TGCGCCAGAAGCCGGATCAGCAATCAGCCCCAGCATTTT. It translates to CARSRISNQPQHF.

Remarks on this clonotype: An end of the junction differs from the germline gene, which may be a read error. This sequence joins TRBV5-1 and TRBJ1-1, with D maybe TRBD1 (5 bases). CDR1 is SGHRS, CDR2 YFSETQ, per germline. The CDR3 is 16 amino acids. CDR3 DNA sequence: TGCGCCAGCAGCTCGGAAACAGGTATCATGAACACTGACGATTTATTT. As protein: CASSSETGIMNTDDLF.

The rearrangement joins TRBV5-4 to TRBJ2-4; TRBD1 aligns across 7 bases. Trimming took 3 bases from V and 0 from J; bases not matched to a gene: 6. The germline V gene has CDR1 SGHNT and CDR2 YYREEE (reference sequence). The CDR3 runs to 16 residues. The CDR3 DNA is TGTGCCAGCAGCTCAGACAGGGCCCGAGCCAAAAACATTCAGTACTTC. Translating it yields CASSSDRARAKNIQYF.

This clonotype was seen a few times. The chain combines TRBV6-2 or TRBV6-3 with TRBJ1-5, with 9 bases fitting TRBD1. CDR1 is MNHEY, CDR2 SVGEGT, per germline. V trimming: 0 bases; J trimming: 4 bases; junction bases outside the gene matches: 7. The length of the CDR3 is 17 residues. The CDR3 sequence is CASSYSKPGTGNQPQHF. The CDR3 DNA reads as TGTGCCAGCAGTTACTCGAAACCAGGGACAGGGAATCAGCCCCAGCATTTT.

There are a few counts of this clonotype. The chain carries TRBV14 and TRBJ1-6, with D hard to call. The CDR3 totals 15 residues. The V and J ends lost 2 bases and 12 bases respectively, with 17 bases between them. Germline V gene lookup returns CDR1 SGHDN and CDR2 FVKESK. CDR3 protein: CASSQSLGPGIPLHF. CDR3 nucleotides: TGTGCCAGCAGCCAATCGCTTGGTCCGGGGATACCCCTCCACTTT.

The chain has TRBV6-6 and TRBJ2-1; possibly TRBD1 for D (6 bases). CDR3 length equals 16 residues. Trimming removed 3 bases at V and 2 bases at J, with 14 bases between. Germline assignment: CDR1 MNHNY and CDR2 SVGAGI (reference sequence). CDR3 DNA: TGTGCCAGCAGTTATATCCAGGGGCGGGCCTACAATGAGCAGTTCTTC. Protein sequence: CASSYIQGRAYNEQFF.

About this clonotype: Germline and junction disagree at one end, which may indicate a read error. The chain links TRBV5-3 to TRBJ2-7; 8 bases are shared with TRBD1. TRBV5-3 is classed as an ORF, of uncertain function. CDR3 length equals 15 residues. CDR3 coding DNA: TGTGCCAGCAGCTCCCGTTGGACAGGGCCCTACGAGCAGTACTTC. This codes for CASSSRWTGPYEQYF.

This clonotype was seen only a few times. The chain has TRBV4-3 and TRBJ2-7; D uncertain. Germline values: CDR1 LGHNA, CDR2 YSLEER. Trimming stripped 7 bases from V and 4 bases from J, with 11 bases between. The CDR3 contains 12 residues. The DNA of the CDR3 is TGCGCCAGCACGGACCGCCGGTACGAGCAGTACTTC. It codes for CASTDRRYEQYF.

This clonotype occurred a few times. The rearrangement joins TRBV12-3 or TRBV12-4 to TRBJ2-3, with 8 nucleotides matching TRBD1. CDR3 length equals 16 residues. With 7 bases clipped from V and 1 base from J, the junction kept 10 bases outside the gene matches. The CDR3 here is CASTLQGARGTDTQYF. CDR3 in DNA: TGTGCCAGCACCCTTCAGGGGGCGAGGGGCACAGATACGCAGTATTTT.

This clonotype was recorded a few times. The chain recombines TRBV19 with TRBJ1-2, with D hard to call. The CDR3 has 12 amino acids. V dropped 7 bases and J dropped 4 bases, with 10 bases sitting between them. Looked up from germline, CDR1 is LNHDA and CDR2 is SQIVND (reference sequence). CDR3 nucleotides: TGTGCCAGTACAGAGACCAGCTATGGCTACACCTTC. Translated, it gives CASTETSYGYTF.